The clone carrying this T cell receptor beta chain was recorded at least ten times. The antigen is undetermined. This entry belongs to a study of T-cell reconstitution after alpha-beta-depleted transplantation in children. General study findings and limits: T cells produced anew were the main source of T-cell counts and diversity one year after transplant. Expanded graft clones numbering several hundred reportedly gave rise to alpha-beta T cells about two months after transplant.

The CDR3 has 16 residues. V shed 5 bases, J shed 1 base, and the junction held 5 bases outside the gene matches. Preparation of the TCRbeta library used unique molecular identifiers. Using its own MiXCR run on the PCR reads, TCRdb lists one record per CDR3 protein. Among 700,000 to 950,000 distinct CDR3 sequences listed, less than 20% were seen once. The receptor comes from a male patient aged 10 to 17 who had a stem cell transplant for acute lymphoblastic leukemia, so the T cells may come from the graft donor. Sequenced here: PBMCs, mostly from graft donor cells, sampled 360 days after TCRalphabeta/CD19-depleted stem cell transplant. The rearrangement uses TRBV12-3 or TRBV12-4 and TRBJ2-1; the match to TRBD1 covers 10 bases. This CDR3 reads CASSPRTGGSYNEQFF. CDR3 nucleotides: TGTGCCAGCAGTCCTAGGACAGGGGGGTCCTACAATGAGCAGTTCTTC.